These 30 T cell receptor beta chains came from one sample sequenced in a study of T cells after yellow fever vaccination. TCRdb analysed the 5' RACE reads with MiXCR anew, one entry per CDR3 protein. The sample lists 300,000 to 450,000 distinct CDR3 sequences; roughly 6.1% were seen once. The material was PBMCs, obtained 5 days after the yellow fever booster vaccination. Every receptor here comes from a young man who received the YFV17D yellow fever vaccine.

This clonotype was seen a few times. CDR3 DNA sequence: TGCAGCGTTGGCAGGTTGGATACGCAGTATTTT. This sequence encodes CSVGRLDTQYF. The chain employs TRBV29-1 and TRBJ2-3; D remains ambiguous. The V end was cut by 4 bases, the J end by 6 bases, with 8 bases between. This CDR3 is built from 11 residues. Germline V gives CDR1 SQVTM, CDR2 ANQGSEA.

The chain couples TRBV18 to TRBJ2-1; 10 bases align to TRBD2. This CDR3 spans 15 amino acids. Germline V gene sequence: CDR1 KGHSH, CDR2 LQKENI. Germline trimming cut 6 bases from V and 3 bases from J; bases unmatched to any gene: 5. CDR3 nucleotides: TGTGCCAGCTCCCGCCCTAGCGGGAGCTACAATGAGCAGTTCTTC. Translating gives CASSRPSGSYNEQFF.

The V gene is TRBV6-2 or TRBV6-3, the J gene TRBJ2-5, with TRBD2 identical over 7 bases. The trim removed 2 bases at V and 0 bases at J, leaving 6 bases unmatched. Germline V gene sequence: CDR1 MNHEY, CDR2 SVGEGT. This CDR3 has 16 residues. The DNA of the CDR3 is TGTGCCAGCAGTTACCTGGATCTAGCGGACCAAGAGACCCAGTACTTC. This gives the protein CASSYLDLADQETQYF.

The CDR3 coding sequence is TGTGCCAGCAGCTTAGAGACAGGGCAATTCTACGAGCAGTACTTC. It yields the protein CASSLETGQFYEQYF. V usage is TRBV7-6 and J usage is TRBJ2-7; 7 nucleotides match TRBD1. The CDR3 has 15 amino acids. Germline values: CDR1 SGHVS, CDR2 FNYEAQ. With V trimmed by 1 base and J by 3 bases, 6 bases remained unmatched.

The table lists this clonotype with a few counts. The chain recombines TRBV20-1 with TRBJ2-7, with 11 positions matching TRBD2. V shed 6 bases and J 6 bases; nucleotides not matched to a gene: 10. CDR1 and CDR2 from the germline V gene are DFQATT and SNEGSKA (reference sequence). CDR3 length: 14 amino acids. CDR3 nucleotides: TGCAGTGCCAACCCTACCGGGACTAGCGGCGAGCAGTACTTC. This translates into CSANPTGTSGEQYF.

The chain combines TRBV28 with TRBJ2-1, with D unresolved. Trimming left V 6 bases short and J 4 bases short, with 10 bases between. The CDR3 extends over 13 amino acids. Germline CDR1 and CDR2: MDHEN and SYDVKM. DNA of the CDR3: TGTGCCAGCAGGCGGCAACAATACAATGAGCAGTTCTTC. Its protein product is CASRRQQYNEQFF.

This sequence joins TRBV20-1 and TRBJ2-5; 13 bases agree with TRBD2. V trimming: 2 bases; J trimming: 4 bases; junction bases outside the gene matches: 10. Germline CDR1 reads DFQATT; CDR2 reads SNEGSKA (reference sequence). The CDR3 contains 17 residues. The CDR3: CSARPTPWTSGGETQYF. The CDR3 DNA follows: TGCAGTGCTAGACCTACACCCTGGACTAGCGGGGGAGAGACCCAGTACTTC.

V gene TRBV2 combines with J gene TRBJ2-2; no clear D gene. The CDR3 has 11 residues. Trimming stripped 0 bases from V and 8 bases from J, with 1 base between. The germline V gene has CDR1 SNHLY and CDR2 FYNNEI. CDR3 DNA sequence: TGTGCCAGCAGTGAAGCTGGGGAGCTGTTTTTT. Amino acids: CASSEAGELFF.

In this sample, this clonotype turned up a few times. This chain uses TRBV3-1 with TRBJ2-5; D not resolved. The germline V gene has CDR1 LGHDT and CDR2 YNNKEL (reference sequence). V was cut by 5 bases and J by 10 bases, with 14 bases left in between. CDR3 size: 12 residues. The CDR3 protein is CASSDSGRGQYF. The DNA for the CDR3 is TGTGCCAGCAGCGACTCTGGGCGTGGCCAGTACTTC.

This clonotype showed up many times. The chain has TRBV5-1 and TRBJ1-4; 9 bases match TRBD1. V gave up 3 bases and J gave up 5 bases; unmatched junction bases: 8. The CDR3 is 16 amino acids. CDR1 and CDR2 from the germline V gene are SGHRS and YFSETQ. The CDR3 sequence is CASSSPGQGPNEKLFF. The CDR3 DNA reads TGCGCCAGCAGCTCCCCAGGACAGGGGCCGAATGAAAAACTGTTTTTT.

This clonotype came up a few times. The chain carries TRBV12-3 or TRBV12-4 and TRBJ2-1, with 9 bases aligning to TRBD2. This CDR3 has 16 residues. V trimming: 5 bases; J trimming: 7 bases; junction bases outside the gene matches: 12. CDR3 protein: CASSPITSGPGNEQFF. The CDR3 nucleotides read TGTGCCAGCAGTCCCATAACTAGCGGGCCTGGTAATGAGCAGTTCTTC.

V usage is TRBV6-2 or TRBV6-3 and J usage is TRBJ2-1; TRBD2 agrees at 7 bases. This CDR3 contains 16 residues. V lost 2 bases and J lost 6; bases outside the gene matches: 10. Germline CDR1 is MNHEY and CDR2 is SVGEGT. DNA of the CDR3: TGTGCCAGCAGTTACGAAGTGGGAGGGCCTATCAATGAGCAGTTCTTC. Protein sequence: CASSYEVGGPINEQFF.

The chain joins TRBV7-3 to TRBJ2-7; no clear D gene. CDR3 length: 16 residues. Trimming took off 1 base at V and 7 bases at J, with 20 bases between the two ends. Germline CDR1 reads SGHTA; CDR2 reads FQGTGA. In nucleotides, the CDR3 is TGTGCCAGCAGCTTAATGGGTCCGCTAGGCGCTCCGGAGCAGTACTTC. Protein: CASSLMGPLGAPEQYF.

This clonotype has at least ten counts. The CDR3 is CASSLAAGEHYEQYF. CDR3 sequence (DNA): TGCGCCAGCAGCCTCGCGGCAGGGGAGCACTACGAGCAGTACTTC. This chain joins TRBV5-1 and TRBJ2-7, with D maybe TRBD1 (6 bases). The CDR3 contains 15 residues. CDR1 and CDR2 (germline): SGHRS, YFSETQ. The V and J ends lost 4 bases and 3 bases respectively, with 17 bases between them. The full variable domain, its missing parts supplied by reference TRBV5-1 and TRBJ2-7, is KAGVTQTPRYLIKTRGQQVTLSCSPISGHRSVSWYQQTPGQGLQFLFEYFSETQRNKGNFPGRFSGRQFSNSRSEMNVSTLELGDSALYLCASSLAAGEHYEQYFGPGTRLTVT.

V gene TRBV3-1 combines with J gene TRBJ2-5; the D is unclear. CDR1 and CDR2 (germline): LGHDT, YNNKEL (reference sequence). The CDR3 is 14 amino acids. Trimming took off 0 bases at V and 5 bases at J, with 10 bases between the two ends. CDR3 coding DNA: TGTGCCAGCAGCCAAGAGGGCCTCTGGGAGACCCAGTACTTC. Translated, it gives CASSQEGLWETQYF.

A few counts support this clonotype. The chain couples TRBV6-2 or TRBV6-3 to TRBJ2-1, with D uncertain. Trimming removed 6 bases from V and 1 base from J, with 13 bases in between. Germline lookup yields CDR1 MNHEY and CDR2 SVGEGT. The CDR3 has 15 residues. This CDR3 is CASSPTSPSYNEQFF. CDR3 sequence (DNA): TGTGCCAGCAGCCCGACTTCCCCTTCCTACAATGAGCAGTTCTTC.

This clonotype was seen many times. The rearrangement joins TRBV12-3 or TRBV12-4 to TRBJ2-7, with TRBD1 matching 12 bases. Trimming removed 10 bases from V and 2 bases from J; junction bases left unmatched: 3. This CDR3 spans 13 amino acids. The CDR3 is CATGTGGPYEQYF. For the CDR3, the DNA is TGTGCCACAGGGACAGGGGGCCCCTACGAGCAGTACTTC.

The chain combines TRBV6-1 with TRBJ1-4; 9 bases are a match to TRBD1. From germline, CDR1 is MNHNS and CDR2 SASEGT. Unmatched junction bases numbered 4, after V lost 3 bases and J lost 8 bases. The CDR3 sequence is 14 residues long. The CDR3 here is CASSDGQGQEKLFF. In DNA form, the CDR3 reads TGTGCCAGCAGTGACGGACAGGGGCAGGAAAAACTGTTTTTT.

In this sample, this clonotype turned up a few times. This chain uses TRBV5-1 with TRBJ2-3, with 8 bases aligning to TRBD2. CDR1 is SGHRS, CDR2 YFSETQ, per germline. This CDR3 is 16 amino acids long. Trimming cost V 7 bases and J 2 bases; bases outside gene matches: 12. The DNA of the CDR3 is TGCGCCAGCCGCCTGGCGCTTAGCGGGATCACAGATACGCAGTATTTT. This translates into CASRLALSGITDTQYF.

This clonotype was picked up many times. V is TRBV28 and J is TRBJ2-7; D possibly corresponds to TRBD2 (5 bases). With 6 bases removed from V and 5 bases from J, the gap between germline ends came to 14 bases. CDR3 length: 13 amino acids. The germline CDR1 and CDR2 sequences are MDHEN and SYDVKM. CDR3 DNA sequence: TGTGCCAGCAGAGGACCCGGGAATCACGAGCAGTACTTC. This encodes CASRGPGNHEQYF.

The rearrangement joins TRBV29-1 to TRBJ2-7, with TRBD1 identical over 8 bases. V trimming: 7 bases; J trimming: 4 bases; junction bases outside the gene matches: 9. CDR1 SQVTM and CDR2 ANQGSEA come from the germline V gene. There are 13 residues in the CDR3. This chain's CDR3 is CSGLDREEYEQYF. In nucleotides, the CDR3 is TGCAGCGGCTTGGACAGGGAGGAATACGAGCAGTACTTC.

This clonotype was detected ten times or more. The chain is built from TRBV9 and TRBJ2-7; the D gene could be TRBD1 or TRBD2 (5 bases each). The CDR3 loop spans 15 amino acids. Germline V gives CDR1 SGDLS, CDR2 YYNGEE. Deletions cut 0 bases from V and 3 bases from J, with 13 bases between. DNA of the CDR3: TGTGCCAGCAGCGTAGCGATGGGGGAACTCTACGAGCAGTACTTC. Its protein product is CASSVAMGELYEQYF.

This clonotype was counted many times. This chain joins TRBV20-1 and TRBJ2-5; D unclear. The CDR3 is 11 amino acids. V lost 6 bases and J 5 bases, leaving 10 bases between the germline ends. The germline V gene has CDR1 DFQATT and CDR2 SNEGSKA (reference sequence). This CDR3 reads CSAQVSETQYF. In DNA form, the CDR3 reads TGCAGTGCCCAGGTATCGGAGACCCAGTACTTC.

This clonotype was detected a few times. The CDR3 protein is CASSVRGQHTDTQYF. CDR3 DNA sequence: TGTGCCAGCAGCGTACGAGGGCAACACACAGATACGCAGTATTTT. V and J are TRBV9 and TRBJ2-3, with D perhaps TRBD2 (5 bases). V lost 1 base to trimming and J lost 2 bases, with 11 bases between them. The CDR3 runs 15 residues. Germline CDR1 is SGDLS and CDR2 is YYNGEE.

The table lists this clonotype with many counts. This CDR3 reads CASSLAPGQGPYEQYF. CDR3 nucleotide sequence: TGTGCCAGCAGCTTAGCCCCGGGACAGGGCCCGTACGAGCAGTACTTC. The chain carries TRBV7-9 and TRBJ2-7; TRBD1 aligns across 9 bases. CDR1 and CDR2 (germline): SEHNR, FQNEAQ (reference sequence). The CDR3 extends over 16 amino acids. After removal of 0 bases from V and 4 bases from J, the junction contained 7 bases not matched to a gene.

This clonotype was seen more than once but under ten times. This chain links TRBV30 with TRBJ2-6; D is undetermined. Germline V gene lookup returns CDR1 GTSNPN and CDR2 SVGIG (reference sequence). Trimming stripped 3 bases from V and 1 base from J, with 4 bases between. The CDR3 runs 13 residues. The CDR3 DNA reads as TGTGCCTGGAGAGTATCTGGGGCCAACGTCCTGACTTTC. Its translation: CAWRVSGANVLTF.

This clonotype was counted many times. V is TRBV7-9 and J is TRBJ2-5, with a tentative D call TRBD1 (6 bases). This CDR3 spans 15 amino acids. The germline V and J ends were trimmed by 9 bases and 5 bases, with 22 bases remaining between them. CDR1 is SEHNR and CDR2 is FQNEAQ in the germline V gene (reference sequence). The CDR3 protein is CASRTFRGSWETQYF. The CDR3 DNA reads TGTGCCAGTCGAACTTTTAGGGGGTCATGGGAGACCCAGTACTTC.

The sample holds a few counts of this clonotype. One end of the junction varies from germline; a read error may be responsible. This chain uses TRBV20-1 with TRBJ2-7, with D possibly TRBD1 on 5 matching bases. The germline V gene has CDR1 DFQATT and CDR2 SNEGSKA (reference sequence). The CDR3 has 12 residues. The CDR3 is CSAKQGIYEQYF. The CDR3 DNA reads as TGCAGCGCTAAGCAGGGTATCTACGAGCAGTACTTC.

V gene TRBV5-4 combines with J gene TRBJ2-7; D might be TRBD2 (6 bases). Germline V gene sequence: CDR1 SGHNT, CDR2 YYREEE (reference sequence). The CDR3 is 13 residues long. The V end was cut by 7 bases, the J end by 3 bases, with 14 bases between. The DNA for the CDR3 is TGTGCCAGCGGCGCGGGGCTCCACTACGAGCAGTACTTC. Its translation: CASGAGLHYEQYF.

Only a few counts were recorded for this clonotype. V gene TRBV18 combines with J gene TRBJ2-2; 13 bases match TRBD2. The J segment lost 3 bases and the V segment lost 3 bases, leaving 7 bases of the junction unmatched. The germline CDR1 and CDR2 sequences are KGHSH and LQKENI. The CDR3 extends over 18 amino acids. CDR3 amino acids: CASSPSGLAGLYTGELFF. The CDR3 DNA is TGTGCCAGCTCACCTTCGGGACTAGCGGGATTGTACACCGGGGAGCTGTTTTTT.